This TCR beta chain was obtained from a study of T-cell reconstitution after alpha-beta-depleted transplantation in children. Study-wide results and limits: Some patients' high day-60 TCRbeta diversity was traced to surviving recipient T cells and thymic progenitors. Counts and diversity of T cells one year after transplant came mostly from newly produced T cells.

A remark on this clonotype: Its antigen remains unidentified.

The TCRbeta library incorporated unique molecular identifiers. MiXCR was run by TCRdb on the PCR reads, yielding one entry per CDR3 protein. The data show over 400,000 distinct CDR3 sequences, roughly two fifths seen once. The CDR3 is made up of 15 amino acids. CDR1 and CDR2 (germline): ENHRY, SYGVKD. V was pared by 4 bases and J by 5 bases, with 17 bases between. The sample consisted of PBMCs, taken before TCRalphabeta/CD19-depleted stem cell transplant. The receptor was derived from a girl aged 2 to 9 with aplastic anemia, due to receive a stem cell transplant. The rearrangement links TRBV10-3 to TRBJ1-1; TRBD1 is a possible D gene (6 bases). The CDR3 loop is CAISGTQGSGTEAFF. The CDR3 DNA reads TGTGCCATCAGTGGAACGCAGGGGTCGGGGACTGAAGCTTTCTTT.